Shown below are 32 T cell receptor beta chains from a single sample sequenced in a study of cytomegalovirus exposure and HLA in healthy donors. The PCR was carried out with 60 Vbeta primers and 13 Jbeta primers. Sequenced by immunoSEQ multiplex PCR; TCRdb stores in-frame clones only, minus some. The data hold some 200,000 clones, with roughly 78% observed a single time. Sequenced material: PBMCs. These receptors all stem from a girl between 10 and 17 years old in good health and CMV-seropositive.

The table lists this clone with a count of one. This rearrangement joins TRBV6-1 to TRBJ1-5; TRBD1 matches at 8 bases. V dropped 6 bases and J dropped 5; count of bases not matched to a gene: 9. Per germline, CDR1 MNHNS and CDR2 SASEGT. This CDR3 has 15 residues. The CDR3 spells CASSQGQGVYQPQHF. The CDR3 DNA reads as TGTGCCAGCAGCCAAGGACAGGGAGTCTATCAGCCCCAGCATTTT.

V and J are TRBV9 and TRBJ1-6, with D unresolved. CDR3 length: 18 amino acids. Per the germline V gene, CDR1 is SGDLS and CDR2 is YYNGEE. Trimming took 0 bases from V and 0 from J, leaving 13 bases between them. The CDR3 sequence: CASSVDPGSSSYNSPLHF. CDR3 nucleotides: TGTGCCAGCAGCGTAGATCCGGGGTCGAGCTCCTATAATTCACCCCTCCACTTT.

This chain links TRBV29-1 with TRBJ2-2; no reliable D call. CDR1 SQVTM and CDR2 ANQGSEA come from the germline V gene. The CDR3 runs to 14 residues. V dropped 3 bases and J dropped 0 bases, with 8 bases sitting between them. This CDR3 reads CSVDAGSNTGELFF. The CDR3 region has the DNA TGCAGCGTTGACGCAGGTTCGAACACCGGGGAGCTGTTTTTT.

The chain employs TRBV27 and TRBJ2-7; D might be TRBD1 (6 bases). V was clipped by 5 bases and J by 0 bases, with 26 bases between them. CDR3 length: 19 residues. From germline, CDR1 is MNHEY and CDR2 SMNVEV (reference sequence). Here the CDR3 DNA reads TGTGCCAGCAGTCCCTCGAGTTCCCGCAGGGGCCCTTTCTCCTACGAGCAGTACTTC. Its protein is CASSPSSSRRGPFSYEQYF.

Note on this clone: Its ends do not fully match the called genes, so a read error is possible. The rearrangement uses TRBV11-2 and TRBJ2-7; D is unresolved. The CDR3 sequence is 13 residues long. CDR1 is SGHAT, CDR2 FQNNGV, per germline. The CDR3 is CASSAPTLWALHF. CDR3 nucleotides: TGTGCCAGCAGCGCCCCGACCCTCTGGGCGCTACACTTC.

J is TRBJ1-5 and V is TRBV7-8; 11 nucleotides align to TRBD1. V lost 5 bases to trimming and J lost 1 base; unmatched junction nucleotides: 4. In germline, CDR1 is SGHVS, CDR2 FQNEAQ. This CDR3 has 16 amino acids. In nucleotides, the CDR3 is TGTGCCAGCAGCGGACAGGGGGCAGCGAGCAATCAGCCCCAGCATTTT. It specifies CASSGQGAASNQPQHF. Filled out from reference TRBV7-8 and TRBJ1-5, the complete variable domain reads GAGVSQSPRYKVAKRGQDVALRCDPISGHVSLFWYQQALGQGPEFLTYFQNEAQLDKSGLPSDRFFAERPEGSVSTLKIQRTQQEDSAVYLCASSGQGAASNQPQHFGDGTRLSIL.

This clone was seen more than once but under ten times. This chain uses TRBV29-1 with TRBJ2-7; 7 positions match TRBD1. This CDR3 region has 13 residues. The germline CDR1 and CDR2 sequences are SQVTM and ANQGSEA. J gave up 2 bases and V 4 bases, and 5 bases lay outside the gene matches. For the CDR3, the DNA is TGCAGCGTTGGGGGGACAGAAGCCTACGAGCAGTACTTC. This translates into CSVGGTEAYEQYF.

V and J are TRBV10-3 and TRBJ2-3; 10 positions agree with TRBD2. CDR3 length: 15 amino acids. The germline CDR1 and CDR2 sequences are ENHRY and SYGVKD. V was pared by 5 bases and J by 3 bases, with 5 bases of the junction left unmatched. As DNA, the CDR3 is TGTGCCATCAGTTCCTCGACTAGCGGGACAGATACGCAGTATTTT. Translating gives CAISSSTSGTDTQYF.

The chain recombines TRBV10-3 with TRBJ2-3; D may be TRBD1 (5 bases). Trimming left V 2 bases short and J 2 bases short, with 14 bases between. The CDR3 has 16 amino acids. The germline gives CDR1 ENHRY, CDR2 SYGVKD. The CDR3 sequence: CAISEGRTSVTDTQYF. CDR3 DNA sequence: TGTGCCATCAGTGAGGGCAGGACAAGCGTCACAGATACGCAGTATTTT.

The gene calls are TRBV13 and TRBJ1-5; the D gene is possibly TRBD1 (5 bases). The V and J ends lost 5 bases and 6 bases respectively, with 20 bases between them. The germline V gene encodes CDR1 PRHDT and CDR2 FYEKMQ (reference sequence). This CDR3 is built from 16 residues. This CDR3 is CASSIPGLPKSQPQHF. The CDR3 DNA reads as TGTGCCAGCAGCATACCGGGACTCCCTAAGAGTCAGCCCCAGCATTTT.

The chain employs TRBV29-1 and TRBJ2-7; D is possibly TRBD1 (6 bases). This CDR3 contains 12 residues. Germline-derived CDR1 and CDR2 are SQVTM and ANQGSEA. Trimming cost V 7 bases and J 1 base, with 11 bases left between them. The CDR3 nucleotides are TGCAGCGCTGGACAGCAATCCTACGAGCAGTACTTC. Translating gives CSAGQQSYEQYF.

CDR3 residues: CASSQNRGGTDTQYF. CDR3 DNA sequence: TGCGCCAGCAGCCAGAACAGGGGTGGCACAGATACGCAGTATTTT. V is TRBV4-3 and J is TRBJ2-3; TRBD1 aligns across 7 bases. V gave up 3 bases and J gave up 1 base; unmatched junction bases: 4. CDR3 length: 15 residues. Per germline, CDR1 LGHNA and CDR2 YSLEER.

The V and J genes are TRBV15 and TRBJ2-5; D is uncertain. CDR1 and CDR2 (germline): LNHNV, YYDKDF (reference sequence). This CDR3 has 14 amino acids. Trimming shortened V by 0 bases and J by 3 bases, and 8 bases separated the two germline ends. The CDR3 loop is CATSRDGQKETQYF. The CDR3 DNA sequence: TGTGCCACCAGCAGAGATGGGCAAAAAGAGACCCAGTACTTC.

The genes are TRBV6-6 and TRBJ2-7; 7 bases align to TRBD2. This CDR3 region has 14 residues. CDR1 and CDR2 from the germline V gene are MNHNY and SVGAGI (reference sequence). V lost 2 bases to trimming and J lost 7 bases; unmatched junction nucleotides: 8. CDR3 sequence reads: CASSYPGLVGEQYF. CDR3 DNA: TGTGCCAGCAGTTACCCTGGACTAGTAGGTGAGCAGTACTTC.

The CDR3 DNA reads as TGCGCCAGCAGCTTGGCCTCGTCGGGGAACACAGATACGCAGTATTTT. This codes for CASSLASSGNTDTQYF. The chain couples TRBV5-1 to TRBJ2-3; D might be TRBD2 (5 bases). The CDR3 runs 16 residues. Trimming cost V 0 bases and J 2 bases, with 13 bases left between them. Germline-derived CDR1 and CDR2 are SGHRS and YFSETQ. Based on the CDR3 plus reference TRBV5-1 and TRBJ2-3, the full variable domain is KAGVTQTPRYLIKTRGQQVTLSCSPISGHRSVSWYQQTPGQGLQFLFEYFSETQRNKGNFPGRFSGRQFSNSRSEMNVSTLELGDSALYLCASSLASSGNTDTQYFGPGTRLTVL.

This clone was detected only once. This rearrangement joins TRBV6-5 to TRBJ1-1; D gene uncertain. The CDR3 consists of 12 residues. Germline CDR1 MNHEY, CDR2 SVGAGI. The V gene lost 7 bases and the J gene lost 2 bases, with 8 bases spanning the gap. The DNA of the CDR3 is TGTGCCAGCAAGTCAGTCAACACTGAAGCTTTCTTT. Its protein is CASKSVNTEAFF.

With regard to this clone: This likely comes from a read error, as the CDR3 has no conserved phenylalanine or tryptophan at its end. No DNA is shown, since the ends of the CDR3 on it are uncertain; the CDR3 is the one TCRdb lists. The chain employs TRBV6-1 and TRBJ2-7; the listed D gene, TRBD1, was not tested against the DNA. Germline-derived CDR1 and CDR2 are MNHNS and SASEGT. A total of 11 residues make up the CDR3, ends included. The CDR3 sequence: CASSEEGRGRL.

This sequence joins TRBV5-1 and TRBJ1-6; D is possibly TRBD1 (5 bases). CDR3 length equals 16 residues. Trimming removed 4 bases from V and 8 bases from J, with 19 bases in between. Germline V lookup: CDR1 SGHRS, CDR2 YFSETQ. CDR3 in DNA: TGCGCCAGCAGCCCTCTTCTGGTAGGGGCTGATTCACCCCTCCACTTT. Its translation: CASSPLLVGADSPLHF.

J is TRBJ1-2 and V is TRBV12-5; D call uncertain. Trimming removed 1 base from V and 5 bases from J, with 11 bases in between. The germline V gene has CDR1 LGHNT and CDR2 FRNRAP. The CDR3 has 14 amino acids. CDR3: CASGLGVSKYGYTF. DNA of the CDR3: TGTGCTAGTGGTTTGGGTGTCAGTAAGTATGGCTACACCTTC.

V gene TRBV5-4 combines with J gene TRBJ2-5; 12 bases match TRBD2. The CDR3 is 16 amino acids. CDR1 and CDR2 from the germline V gene are SGHNT and YYREEE (reference sequence). The trim removed 2 bases at V and 5 bases at J, leaving 7 bases unmatched. The CDR3 region is CASSLLAGGRGETQYF. The CDR3 bases are TGTGCCAGCAGCTTACTAGCGGGGGGCCGGGGGGAGACCCAGTACTTC.

This clone was observed a single time. In DNA form, the CDR3 reads TGCGCCAGCAGCCCCGGGGGGCGGGGGGGCTCCGGTGAGCAGTTCTTC. Translating it yields CASSPGGRGGSGEQFF. This rearrangement joins TRBV5-1 to TRBJ2-1, with TRBD2 matching 9 bases. After removal of 4 bases from V and 9 bases from J, the junction contained 14 bases not matched to a gene. The CDR3 has 16 residues. Germline V CDR1 and CDR2: SGHRS, YFSETQ.

The chain links TRBV4-3 to TRBJ2-5, with 9 positions matching TRBD2. The CDR3 length is 15 residues. J lost 4 bases, V lost 2 bases, and 5 bases had no gene match. Germline V gene lookup returns CDR1 LGHNA and CDR2 YSLEER. The DNA for the CDR3 is TGCGCCAGCAGCCAAAACACGGGACTAGCAGAGACCCAGTACTTC. Translated, it gives CASSQNTGLAETQYF.

The rearrangement links TRBV6-5 to TRBJ2-3; 8 bases match TRBD2. CDR1 and CDR2 (germline): MNHEY, SVGAGI. J gave up 4 bases and V 6 bases, and 9 bases lay outside the gene matches. CDR3 length equals 15 residues. The CDR3 region has the DNA TGTGCCAGCAGACCCACTACGGGACTAGCAGATACGCAGTATTTT. It yields the protein CASRPTTGLADTQYF.

The V call is TRBV18, the J call TRBJ2-5; D may be TRBD1 (6 bases). The CDR3 covers 13 residues. Germline-derived CDR1 and CDR2 are KGHSH and LQKENI. Between the trimmed V and J ends, which lost 5 bases and 2 bases, there was a span of 9 bases. The CDR3 protein is CASSYDRQETQYF. Here the CDR3 DNA reads TGTGCCAGCTCATACGACAGGCAAGAGACCCAGTACTTC.

V and J are TRBV11-3 and TRBJ2-5, with 9 bases identical to TRBD1. V shed 3 bases, J shed 5 bases, and the junction held 7 bases outside the gene matches. This CDR3 has 15 amino acids. CDR1 and CDR2 from the germline V gene are SGHNT and YENEEA. The CDR3 reads CASSFRTGGAETQYF. The CDR3 DNA reads as TGTGCCAGCAGCTTCCGCACAGGGGGCGCGGAGACCCAGTACTTC.

Only one count was recorded for this clone. This rearrangement joins TRBV19 to TRBJ2-7; 7 nucleotides align to TRBD1. The J segment lost 1 base and the V segment lost 5 bases, leaving 5 bases of the junction unmatched. From germline, CDR1 is LNHDA and CDR2 SQIVND (reference sequence). The CDR3 contains 14 residues. CDR3 nucleotide sequence: TGTGCCAGTAGTTTCCCGGGACAGTCCTACGAGCAGTACTTC. Translated: CASSFPGQSYEQYF. The full variable domain, in which reference TRBV19 and TRBJ2-7 provide the parts outside the CDR3, is DGGITQSPKYLFRKEGQNVTLSCEQNLNHDAMYWYRQDPGQGLRLIYYSQIVNDFQKGDIAEGYSVSREKKESFPLTVTSAQKNPTAFYLCASSFPGQSYEQYFGPGTRLTVT.

J is TRBJ1-1 and V is TRBV7-2; maybe TRBD1 (6 bases). V was cut by 5 bases and J by 4 bases, with 17 bases left in between. Germline CDR1 SGHTA, CDR2 FQGNSA. There are 15 residues in the CDR3. CDR3 nucleotide sequence: TGTGCCAGCAGCCTATCAACAGGGATCGGCACTGAAGCTTTCTTT. It encodes CASSLSTGIGTEAFF. The full variable domain, completed using reference TRBV7-2 and TRBJ1-1, is GAGVSQSPSNKVTEKGKDVELRCDPISGHTALYWYRQSLGQGLEFLIYFQGNSAPDKSGLPSDRFSAERTGGSVSTLTIQRTQQEDSAVYLCASSLSTGIGTEAFFGQGTRLTVV.

This clone has only a few counts. J is TRBJ2-5 and V is TRBV6-1, with TRBD2 matching 8 bases. V lost 5 bases and J lost 4; bases outside the gene matches: 6. CDR1 MNHNS and CDR2 SASEGT come from the germline V gene. CDR3 length equals 14 residues. CDR3: CASSSGGSVETQYF. CDR3 in DNA: TGTGCCAGCAGTTCGGGGGGGTCGGTAGAGACCCAGTACTTC.

The CDR3 DNA is TGTGCCAGTAACCCGGACAGGCTTCAGCCCCAGCATTTT. This gives the protein CASNPDRLQPQHF. The rearrangement uses TRBV19 and TRBJ1-5; 7 nucleotides align to TRBD1. Losses at the gene ends were 7 bases for V and 6 bases for J; bases not matched to a gene: 6. CDR1 is LNHDA, CDR2 SQIVND, per germline (reference sequence). CDR3 size: 13 residues.

This clone occurred once. V and J are TRBV30 and TRBJ1-6; 7 nucleotides line up with TRBD1. Looked up from germline, CDR1 is GTSNPN and CDR2 is SVGIG (reference sequence). The trim removed 5 bases at V and 8 bases at J, leaving 9 bases unmatched. The length of the CDR3 is 14 residues. CDR3 in amino acids: CAWQPGQIYSPLHF. The DNA for the CDR3 is TGTGCCTGGCAGCCGGGACAGATATATTCACCCCTCCACTTT.

For the CDR3, the DNA is TGCGCCAGCAGCCAGGGGACAGGGGGTGCCGAGCAGTACTTC. Translating it yields CASSQGTGGAEQYF. The gene calls are TRBV4-3 and TRBJ2-7; 11 bases line up with TRBD1. The CDR3 is 14 residues long. Germline CDR1 LGHNA, CDR2 YSLEER. With V trimmed by 3 bases and J by 6 bases, 4 bases remained unmatched.

The sample holds one count of this clone. This chain uses TRBV6-1 with TRBJ2-7; D may be TRBD1 (5 bases). CDR1 MNHNS and CDR2 SASEGT come from the germline V gene. V was clipped by 8 bases and J by 2 bases, with 16 bases between them. The CDR3 spans 14 residues. CDR3 nucleotide sequence: TGTGCCAGCCAGGGAACAACAGGACCCTACGAGCAGTACTTC. Protein: CASQGTTGPYEQYF.